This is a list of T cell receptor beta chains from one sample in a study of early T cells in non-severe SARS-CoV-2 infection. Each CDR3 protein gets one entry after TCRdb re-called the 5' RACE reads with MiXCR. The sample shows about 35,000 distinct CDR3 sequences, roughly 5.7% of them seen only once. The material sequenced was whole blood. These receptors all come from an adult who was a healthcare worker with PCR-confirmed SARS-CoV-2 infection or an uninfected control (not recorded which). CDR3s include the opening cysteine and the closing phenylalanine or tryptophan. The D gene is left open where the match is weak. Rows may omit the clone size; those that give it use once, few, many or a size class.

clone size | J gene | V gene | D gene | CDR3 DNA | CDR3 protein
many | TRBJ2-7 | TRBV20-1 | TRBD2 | TGCAGTGGCGGGACTAGGAACTACGAGCAGTACTTC | CSGGTRNYEQYF
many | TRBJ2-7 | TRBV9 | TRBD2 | TGTGCCAGCAGCGTAGCTGCTAGCGGCTACGAGCAGTACTTC | CASSVAASGYEQYF
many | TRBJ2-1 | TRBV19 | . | TGTGCCAGTAGTCGGGATACTAGTAGGGCTGAGCAGTTCTTC | CASSRDTSRAEQFF
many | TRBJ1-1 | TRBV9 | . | TGTGCCAGCAGCGCGGGGCGTTCGAACACTGAAGCTTTCTTT | CASSAGRSNTEAFF
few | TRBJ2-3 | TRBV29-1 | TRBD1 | TGCAGCGTTGAGGACAGGGGTAGGGATACGCAGTATTTT | CSVEDRGRDTQYF
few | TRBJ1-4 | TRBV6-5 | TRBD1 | TGTGCCAGCAGCCCTCAAAGGGGGCCTAATGAAAAACTGTTTTTT | CASSPQRGPNEKLFF
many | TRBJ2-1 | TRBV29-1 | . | TGCAGCGTCCAGGGCTACAATGAGCAGTTCTTC | CSVQGYNEQFF
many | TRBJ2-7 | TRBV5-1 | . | TGCGCCAGCAGCTTGGGACAGGATTACGAGCAGTACTTC | CASSLGQDYEQYF
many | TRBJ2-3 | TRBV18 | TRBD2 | TGTGCCAGCTCACCCAAGGGACTAGCGGGACCCCCAAAACCCACAGATACGCAGTATTTT | CASSPKGLAGPPKPTDTQYF
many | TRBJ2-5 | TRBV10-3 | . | TGTGCCATCGGGGAGGATACAGGGATGGGGACCCAGTACTTC | CAIGEDTGMGTQYF
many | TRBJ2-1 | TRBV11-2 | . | TGTGCCAGCAGCCTCGGAAGAGCGACCTACAATGAGCAGTTCTTC | CASSLGRATYNEQFF
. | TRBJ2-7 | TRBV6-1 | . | TGTGCCAGCAGTGAAGGCGCCGGGGCGTACGAGCAGTACTTC | CASSEGAGAYEQYF
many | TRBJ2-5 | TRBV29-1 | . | TGCAGCGTTGAACTAGCAGCTAAAGAGACCCAGTACTTC | CSVELAAKETQYF
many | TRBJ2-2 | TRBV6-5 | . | TGTGCCAGCAGTTACTCGACCCTAAACACCGGGGAGCTGTTTTTT | CASSYSTLNTGELFF
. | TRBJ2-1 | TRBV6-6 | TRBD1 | TGTGCCAGCAGTCCGACCGGGACAGGGGTGAATGAGCAGTTCTTC | CASSPTGTGVNEQFF
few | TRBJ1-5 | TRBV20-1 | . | TGCAGTGCTACAGGGAACCAGCCCCAGCATTTT | CSATGNQPQHF
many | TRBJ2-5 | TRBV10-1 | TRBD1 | TGCGCCAGCAGTGCCGAAACAGGGGTGAGGGAGACCCAGTACTTC | CASSAETGVRETQYF
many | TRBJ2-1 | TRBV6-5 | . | TGTGCCAGCAAAATCCATCAGGGGCTAGTTTTCTATGAGCAGTTCTTC | CASKIHQGLVFYEQFF
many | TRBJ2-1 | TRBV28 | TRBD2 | TGTGCCAGCAGTCTCCTAGCGGGGCTTCAGTTCTTC | CASSLLAGLQFF
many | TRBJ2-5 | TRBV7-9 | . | TGTGCCAGCAGACCTTCCTCGACCCGGGACGACCAAGAGACCCAGTACTTC | CASRPSSTRDDQETQYF
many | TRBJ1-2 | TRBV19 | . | TGTGCCAGTAGTGATAGGCCGAACTATGGCTACACCTTC | CASSDRPNYGYTF
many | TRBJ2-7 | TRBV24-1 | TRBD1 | TGTGCCACCAGTGATTTGGGGACAGTCAACTACGAGCAGTACTTC | CATSDLGTVNYEQYF
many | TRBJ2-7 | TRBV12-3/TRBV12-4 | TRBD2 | TGTGCCAGCAGTATCGCGGGGGAAGAGGCCTACGAGCAGTACTTC | CASSIAGEEAYEQYF
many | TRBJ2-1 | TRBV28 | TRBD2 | TGTGCCAGCAGTTTATCGGGGACTAGCGGAGGTCTGCAAGAGGAGCAGTTCTTC | CASSLSGTSGGLQEEQFF
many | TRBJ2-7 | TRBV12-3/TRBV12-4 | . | TGTGCCAGCAGGCAAGCGTCGGCAACGGCCTATACCCAGTACTTC | CASRQASATAYTQYF
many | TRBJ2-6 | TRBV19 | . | TGTGCCAGTAGTATTTCCGTCTCTGGGGCCAACGTCCTGACTTTC | CASSISVSGANVLTF
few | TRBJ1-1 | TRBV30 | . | TGTGCCTGGAGTGGGGACGGGCTGGAAGCTTTCTTT | CAWSGDGLEAFF
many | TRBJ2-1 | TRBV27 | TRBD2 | TGTGCCAGCAAATCAGCGGGGGCAGCCTACAATGAGCAGTTCTTC | CASKSAGAAYNEQFF
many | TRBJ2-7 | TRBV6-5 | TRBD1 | TGTGCCAGCAGTTACCACGGGACAGGATCCTACGAGCAGTACTTC | CASSYHGTGSYEQYF
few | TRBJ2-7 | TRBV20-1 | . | TGCAGTGCTAGAGCCCCCCCGGGCTACGAGCAGTACTTC | CSARAPPGYEQYF
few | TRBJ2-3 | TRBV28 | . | TGTGCCAGCAGTTTAACGAGGGAGAGCTCAGATACGCAGTATTTT | CASSLTRESSDTQYF
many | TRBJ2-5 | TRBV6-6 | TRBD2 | TGTGCCAGCAGTACGCCTCCAAGCGGGAGGGCGCCGGAGGGTCGAGAGACCCAGTACTTC | CASSTPPSGRAPEGRETQYF
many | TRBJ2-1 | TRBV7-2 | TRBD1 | TGTGCCAGCAGCTTTGGGTCAGGGGGCCTCAATGAGCAGTTCTTC | CASSFGSGGLNEQFF
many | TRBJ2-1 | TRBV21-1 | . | TGTGCCAGCAGCAAAGCTCTTCTAGCGGGACCCTCGAGCTCCTACAATGAGCAGTTCTTC | CASSKALLAGPSSSYNEQFF
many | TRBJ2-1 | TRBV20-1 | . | TGCAGTGTAGAGGCGGTCAAGGGGACTTACAATGAGCAGTTCTTC | CSVEAVKGTYNEQFF